The clone carrying this T cell receptor (beta chain) was detected only a few times. Generated by immunoSEQ multiplex PCR, the TCRdb table keeps only in-frame clones and is missing some. The table records 90,000 to 100,000 clones, 70% to 85% of them present only once. The record originates from a study of blood T cell repertoires in COVID-19. CDR3 length: 16 amino acids. Per the germline V gene, CDR1 is SGHTA and CDR2 is FQGNSA. Deletions cut 1 base from V and 7 bases from J, with 19 bases between. The sample taken for sequencing was peripheral blood. The chain uses TRBV7-2 and TRBJ1-2; tentative D call: TRBD1 (5 bases). This TCR derives from a man in his sixties with acute or convalescent COVID-19. The DNA of the CDR3 is TGTGCCAGCAGCTTAGGTATTTGGGAGCGGGGCCCTGGCTACACCTTC. Its translation is CASSLGIWERGPGYTF.